There are a few counts of the clone carrying this T cell receptor (beta chain). This sample is drawn from a study of patients and donors after allogeneic stem cell transplantation. TCRdb fed the RT-PCR reads into MiXCR, producing one record per CDR3 protein. This table has roughly 140,000 distinct CDR3 sequences, about a third appearing once. The sequenced sample consisted of blood, either unsorted or a sorted T cell fraction (not recorded which). The source of this sequence is a human donor who was either an allogeneic HSCT recipient or a stem cell or donor lymphocyte infusion donor (not recorded which). It is not recorded whose cells these are; they may come from a transplant donor.

The CDR3 coding sequence is TGTGCCAGCAGCTTACCCATGAACACTGAAGCTTTCTTT. Protein product: CASSLPMNTEAFF. V gene TRBV7-4 combines with J gene TRBJ1-1; D gene unclear. V was cut by 2 bases and J by 0 bases, with 4 bases left in between. Per the germline V gene, CDR1 is SGHVT and CDR2 is SQSDAQ. The CDR3 consists of 13 residues.